This T cell receptor (beta chain) was observed in a study of Tregs in tolerant kidney transplant recipients. TCRdb keeps only in-frame clones here, not all; method: immunoSEQ multiplex PCR. The repertoire includes under 300,000 clones, around 82% of them detected once, and around 0.64% sits in the top ten. Study-wide results and caveats: The most relevant donor-specific Treg TCRbeta repertoire apparently came from expansion with activated donor B cells. Few patients were studied, so findings need validation in larger groups. Biological reproducibility was not directly addressed in this study.

Comments on this clone: What it binds is unknown. A junction end diverges from the germline sequence, so it may reflect a read error.

Thawed PBMCs were FACS-sorted into unstimulated CD4+CD25+CD127- regulatory T cells, CD4+CD25- non-regulatory cells, CD4 and CD8 cells. What was sequenced was CD4+ T cells from blood. The receptor was derived from a human donor in good health.

CDR3 region: CASSLVTGRETRYF. The CDR3 DNA reads as TGTGCTAGCAGCTTAGTAACAGGGCGGGAGACCCGGTACTTC. This sequence joins TRBV7-7 and TRBJ2-5, with D perhaps TRBD2 (7 bases). The CDR3 contains 14 residues. The V gene's germline CDR1 is SSHAT and CDR2 FNYEAQ (reference sequence).